The entry below describes one TCR beta chain. Its target antigen remains unknown. No base qualities exist here, and no much larger clone lies one base off it. The sample comes from a study of tumor and adjacent non-tumor tissue in lung cancer listed by TCRdb under 2018. For the study in its entirety: The cohort included some 11 adenocarcinoma, 2 squamous cell carcinoma and 1 small cell lung cancer patients. The approximately 15 enrolled patients, of whom around 10 were men and 5 were women, were aged about 30 to 80 years and were diagnosed with TNM stage I to III disease. A total of about 130 million productive TCRbeta reads were generated by sequencing, corresponding to an average of about 4.17 million reads per sample. Using bulk TCRbeta repertoires from some 16 lung cancer patients, the study set lung tumor tissue side by side with matched distant non-tumor lung tissue. For each patient, one tumor sample and one normal lung sample were taken, giving around 31 paired specimens that underwent TCRbeta CDR3 sequencing. Summary of the overall study and its limitations: In normal lung, the top 100 clones accounted for a significantly larger cumulative share of the repertoire than in tumor tissue. The cohort had only about 16 patients, and the authors noted that larger samples and more detailed clinical data are needed. Peripheral blood was not sequenced, so blood TCRbeta repertoires were not examined in the lung cancer patients of the study. Neither the sequencing platform nor unique molecular identifiers are mentioned in the methods. Significantly higher TCR diversity (inverse Simpson) was observed in tumor tissue than in normal lung tissue (approximately 430 vs 150, P = 0.0075, Mann-Whitney U test). TCR diversity was significantly higher in younger patients, and greater tumor TCR diversity was associated with shorter overall survival and shorter disease-free survival.

Via the germline V gene, CDR1 is SQVTM and CDR2 ANQGSEA. Inclusive of the bounding cysteine and phenylalanine, the CDR3 is 14 residues long. CDR3 DNA is the only sequence kept; it has 42 bases, read in frame from the first base. V and J lose 7 bases and 7 bases, and a span of 19 bases separates them. Libraries were built with multiplex PCR. These reads were obtained on an Illumina HiSeq 2500. Following protocols modified from ARM-PCR, the researchers constructed TCRbeta libraries through three rounds of nested PCR with primers (Table S4). PCR products of 200-500 bp were gel-excised and purified with the QIAquick gel extraction kit before sequencing. Under the source paper's analysis protocol: Trimmomatic was used to clean the reads, FLASH was used to merge the reads into complete CDR3 sequences, and MiTCR was used to assign the reads to V(D)J germline segments. VDJtools was used to compute clonal diversity as the inverse Simpson's index. A read counted as productive if the sequence was in-frame and lacked a premature stop codon. TCRdb took the public reads, trimmed them with fastp at Q25, ran MiXCR for clone calling and kept in-frame beta chains. Here each entry gathers all rows of one CDR3 protein and keeps the most common genes and DNA. V and J calls and clone size were set by TCRdb, not the authors. Here the sample has 50,000 to 60,000 distinct CDR3 sequences; about 70% occur a single time. 20% to 25% of the sample goes to the ten largest clones.

RNA was isolated from bulk, unsorted tissue, and RNA quality was assessed with a NanoDrop ND-1000 and an Agilent 2100. The normal lung samples consisted of distant non-tumor tissue collected more than 3 cm from the tumor edge. The donors were newly diagnosed lung cancer patients admitted for thoracic surgery in China from August to November 2014 who had not received prior chemotherapy. The study excluded patients who had received radiotherapy or chemotherapy before or who had another cancer at the same time. Pieces of surgical tissue measuring 1-2 cm3 were kept in RNAlater solution and stored at -80 degrees C until use.

The sample was distant non-tumor lung tissue. The chain is assembled from TRBV29-1 and TRBJ2-2; D gene: possibly TRBD1, on 6 matching bases. The receptor was derived from a woman aged 55-75 years with non-small cell lung cancer. The nucleotides read TGCAGCGCCCGAGGGGATCAGGGGAGCGGGGAGCTGTTTTTT. Translation gives CSARGDQGSGELFF.